Following are 20 T cell receptor beta chains from one sample sequenced in a study of T cell responses to AZD1222 COVID-19 vaccine. TCRdb keeps only in-frame clones here, not all; method: immunoSEQ multiplex PCR. The sample lists 85,000 to 100,000 clones; 85% to 95% were seen once. The sample here was peripheral blood, taken on day 0 of AZD1222 vaccination. These receptors were obtained from an adult in good health.

The rearrangement uses TRBV5-1 and TRBJ2-7; tentatively, D is TRBD1 or TRBD2 (5 bases each). V was pared by 1 base and J by 2 bases, with 10 bases between. The CDR3 extends over 14 amino acids. Germline CDR1 reads SGHRS; CDR2 reads YFSETQ. CDR3 sequence (DNA): TGCGCCAGCAGCTTGCCGGGACGCCCCTACGAGCAGTACTTC. It codes for CASSLPGRPYEQYF.

The J gene is TRBJ2-1, the V gene TRBV5-1, with TRBD2 matching over 10 bases. The length of the CDR3 is 17 residues. From germline, CDR1 is SGHRS and CDR2 YFSETQ. V was clipped by 4 bases and J by 5 bases; unmatched bases: 12. Here the CDR3 reads CASSPYNLAGGNNEQFF. The CDR3 DNA reads as TGCGCCAGCAGCCCTTACAACTTAGCGGGGGGTAACAATGAGCAGTTCTTC. Together with reference TRBV5-1 and TRBJ2-1, the CDR3 gives the full variable domain: KAGVTQTPRYLIKTRGQQVTLSCSPISGHRSVSWYQQTPGQGLQFLFEYFSETQRNKGNFPGRFSGRQFSNSRSEMNVSTLELGDSALYLCASSPYNLAGGNNEQFFGPGTRLTVL.

The chain has TRBV19 and TRBJ2-1; unclear D gene. The CDR3 runs 14 residues. Between the trimmed V and J ends, which lost 1 base and 6 bases, there was a span of 10 bases. Germline CDR1 LNHDA, CDR2 SQIVND (reference sequence). CDR3 sequence: CASSIAYDSNEQFF. The CDR3 nucleotides are TGTGCCAGTAGTATAGCGTATGATAGCAATGAGCAGTTCTTC.

This clone was seen repeatedly, ten times or more. The rearrangement links TRBV6-2 or TRBV6-3 to TRBJ2-7; the D is unclear. V was trimmed by 0 bases and J by 6 bases, leaving 3 bases between them. The CDR3 spans 11 residues. Germline CDR1 reads MNHEY; CDR2 reads SVGEGT. The CDR3 bases are TGTGCCAGCAGTTACTCCCTCGAGCAGTACTTC. Translating it yields CASSYSLEQYF.

The rearrangement joins TRBV7-3 to TRBJ2-6; D ambiguous. Germline loops: CDR1 SGHTA, CDR2 FQGTGA. The V end lost 4 bases, the J end lost 0 bases, and 13 bases lay between the germline ends. This CDR3 contains 17 residues. The DNA for the CDR3 is TGTGCCAGCAGCTCCCAACCAATTAGCTCTGGGGCCAACGTCCTGACTTTC. This sequence encodes CASSSQPISSGANVLTF.

This clone has only a few counts. The chain is built from TRBV9 and TRBJ1-1, with 12 bases fitting TRBD1. The junction had 3 bases not matched to a gene; V was cut back by 3 bases and J by 3 bases. Germline V gene sequence: CDR1 SGDLS, CDR2 YYNGEE. There are 15 residues in the CDR3. In nucleotides, the CDR3 is TGTGCCAGCAGCGGGGGACAGGGGGCCTACACTGAAGCTTTCTTT. This codes for CASSGGQGAYTEAFF.

The V gene is TRBV5-5, the J gene TRBJ2-1, with 8 bases matching TRBD1. The CDR3 is 15 amino acids. Trimming took 0 bases from V and 2 from J; bases not matched to a gene: 1. CDR1 and CDR2 (germline): SGHKS, YYEKEE (reference sequence). The DNA of the CDR3 is TGTGCCAGCAGCTTGGCAGGGGGCGCCTACAATGAGCAGTTCTTC. The encoded protein is CASSLAGGAYNEQFF.

The chain uses TRBV4-1 and TRBJ2-2, with TRBD1 identical over 9 bases. CDR3 length equals 16 residues. From germline, CDR1 is MGHRA and CDR2 YSYEKL. The V and J ends lost 2 bases and 6 bases, in that order; junction bases with no gene match: 7. The CDR3 bases are TGCGCCAGCAGCCAACGAACAGGGGGCGGTGCCGGGGAGCTGTTTTTT. Protein sequence: CASSQRTGGGAGELFF.

The CDR3 DNA reads as TGTGCCAGCAGCTTGGGGGCGTACGAGCAGTACTTC. Translation: CASSLGAYEQYF. The chain uses TRBV5-4 and TRBJ2-7, with D unresolved. The length of the CDR3 is 12 residues. V was shortened by 0 bases and J by 4 bases, with 5 bases between the two germline ends. Germline V CDR1 and CDR2: SGHNT, YYREEE (reference sequence). Full variable domain (rest looked up from reference TRBV5-4 and TRBJ2-7): ETGVTQSPTHLIKTRGQQVTLRCSSQSGHNTVSWYQQALGQGPQFIFQYYREEENGRGNFPPRFSGLQFPNYSSELNVNALELDDSALYLCASSLGAYEQYFGPGTRLTVT.

The genes are TRBV6-5 and TRBJ1-1; tentatively, D is TRBD1 (5 bases). V gave up 2 bases and J gave up 0 bases, with 10 bases separating them. From germline, CDR1 is MNHEY and CDR2 SVGAGI. The CDR3 spans 15 residues. CDR3 DNA sequence: TGTGCCAGCAGTTACGTAGGGACTTTGAACACTGAAGCTTTCTTT. Translation gives CASSYVGTLNTEAFF.

This rearrangement joins TRBV27 to TRBJ2-1, with TRBD2 matching over 7 bases. V was pared by 4 bases and J by 4 bases, with 10 bases of the junction left unmatched. Per the germline V gene, CDR1 is MNHEY and CDR2 is SMNVEV (reference sequence). The CDR3 runs to 16 residues. CDR3 nucleotides: TGTGCCAGCAGTTCCAGGACTAGGAGGCGTTACAATGAGCAGTTCTTC. It yields the protein CASSSRTRRRYNEQFF.

The gene calls are TRBV29-1 and TRBJ2-1; 7 bases are a match to TRBD2. There are 13 residues in the CDR3. V lost 2 bases, J lost 9 bases, and 7 bases stayed unmatched. Germline-derived CDR1 and CDR2 are SQVTM and ANQGSEA. DNA for the CDR3: TGCAGCGTTGAAAGGGGAGGGATACGTGAGCAGTTCTTC. This encodes CSVERGGIREQFF.

The chain joins TRBV27 to TRBJ2-7; weak D call: TRBD2 (6 bases). V lost 0 bases to trimming and J lost 2 bases, with 11 bases between them. Germline V gene data show CDR1 as MNHEY and CDR2 as SMNVEV (reference sequence). This CDR3 is 15 amino acids long. CDR3 coding DNA: TGTGCCAGCAGTTTATCGGCGGGGCTCCCCTACGAGCAGTACTTC. Protein sequence: CASSLSAGLPYEQYF.

V and J are TRBV19 and TRBJ1-5; 8 bases align to TRBD1. This CDR3 has 21 residues. The junction had 32 bases not matched to a gene; V was cut back by 10 bases and J by 6 bases. Germline CDR1 is LNHDA and CDR2 is SQIVND (reference sequence). The CDR3 reads CAIFIDLRRQGMSRTGQPQHF. CDR3 DNA: TGTGCCATTTTTATAGATTTACGACGACAGGGGATGTCGAGGACGGGTCAGCCCCAGCATTTT.

This chain uses TRBV5-1 with TRBJ1-6; no definite D call. Germline V CDR1 and CDR2: SGHRS, YFSETQ. This CDR3 is 14 amino acids long. Trimming took 1 base from V and 7 from J, leaving 9 bases between them. The CDR3 bases are TGCGCCAGCAGCTTGCGGGGAGGGAATTCACCCCTCCACTTT. It translates to CASSLRGGNSPLHF.

The chain employs TRBV6-5 and TRBJ1-6, with D perhaps TRBD1 (5 bases). The V end lost 6 bases, the J end lost 9 bases, and 18 bases lay between the germline ends. Germline assignment: CDR1 MNHEY and CDR2 SVGAGI. The CDR3 runs to 15 residues. The CDR3, as DNA: TGTGCCAGCAGCCACTTGGAAGGGGTTGGTTCACCCCTCCACTTT. Translation: CASSHLEGVGSPLHF.

The genes are TRBV19 and TRBJ1-1; TRBD1 agrees at 11 bases. The CDR3 has 16 residues. Germline V gene sequence: CDR1 LNHDA, CDR2 SQIVND (reference sequence). V gave up 6 bases and J gave up 0 bases; unmatched junction bases: 6. CDR3 coding DNA: TGTGCCAGTAGCCGAGGGACAGGGGGTGTGAACACTGAAGCTTTCTTT. This gives the protein CASSRGTGGVNTEAFF.

Worth noting for this clone: Other DNA sequences from this sample encode an identical CDR3 as well. The V gene is TRBV2, the J gene TRBJ1-6; TRBD1 matches 10 bases. Germline CDR1 reads SNHLY; CDR2 reads FYNNEI. This CDR3 spans 15 amino acids. Unmatched junction bases numbered 7, after V lost 5 bases and J lost 9 bases. The chain's CDR3 is CASSSLGQGGSPLHF. For the CDR3, the DNA is TGTGCCAGCAGTTCCCTAGGACAGGGGGGTTCACCCCTCCACTTT.

The gene calls are TRBV7-2 and TRBJ2-7; D possibly corresponds to TRBD1 (6 bases). The V gene's germline CDR1 is SGHTA and CDR2 FQGNSA. The CDR3 length is 14 residues. Trimming left V 1 base short and J 3 bases short, with 10 bases between. CDR3 in DNA: TGTGCCAGCAGCTTAGGGTCGGGACACTACGAGCAGTACTTC. Protein: CASSLGSGHYEQYF.

J is TRBJ2-1 and V is TRBV9; perhaps TRBD1 as D (6 bases). V lost 3 bases to trimming and J lost 0 bases, with 13 bases between them. The germline CDR1 and CDR2 sequences are SGDLS and YYNGEE. CDR3 length: 16 residues. The CDR3 DNA reads TGTGCCAGCAGCGGGGGGCCGGCCAGCTCCTACAATGAGCAGTTCTTC. This encodes CASSGGPASSYNEQFF.